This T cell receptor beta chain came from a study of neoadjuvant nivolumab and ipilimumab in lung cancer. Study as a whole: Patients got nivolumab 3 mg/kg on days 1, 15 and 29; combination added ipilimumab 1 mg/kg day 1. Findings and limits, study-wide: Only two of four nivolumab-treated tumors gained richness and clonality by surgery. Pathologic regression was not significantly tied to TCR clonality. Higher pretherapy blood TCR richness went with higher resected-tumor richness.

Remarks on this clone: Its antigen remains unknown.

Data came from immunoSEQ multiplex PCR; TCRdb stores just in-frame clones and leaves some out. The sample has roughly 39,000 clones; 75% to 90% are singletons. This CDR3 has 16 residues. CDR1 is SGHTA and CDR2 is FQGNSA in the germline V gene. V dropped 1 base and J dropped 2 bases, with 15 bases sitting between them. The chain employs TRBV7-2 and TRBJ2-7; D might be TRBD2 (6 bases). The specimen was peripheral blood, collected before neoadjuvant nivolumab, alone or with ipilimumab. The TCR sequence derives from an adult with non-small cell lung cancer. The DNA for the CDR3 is TGTGCCAGCAGCTTAGTAGGAGGGCCACCCCCCTACGAGCAGTACTTC. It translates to CASSLVGGPPPYEQYF.